This T cell receptor beta chain is drawn from a study of blood T cell repertoires in COVID-19. The study drew participants aged roughly 18 to 95 years from some 23 US areas. Participants had their cohort set by participant-reported clinical history. CDR1 and CDR2 (germline): MNHEY, SVGAGI. The CDR3 is made up of 11 amino acids. Trimming took 5 bases from V and 12 from J, leaving 14 bases between them. Original methodology: For nucleated cells, counts were estimated from reference gene primer amplification. The assay was immunoSEQ multiplex PCR, and TCRdb's table has in-frame clones only and misses some. The V and J calls and clone size are taken from that table; D and trimming were inferred from the DNA. The sample records about 400,000 clones, around 89% being singletons.

The chain links TRBV6-5 to TRBJ2-7; D is unclear. The sample consisted of PBMCs or T cells enriched from blood (not recorded which). The receptor was isolated from a woman between 25 and 40 years old with acute COVID-19. DNA for the CDR3: TGTGCCAGCAGTCACATGGATAGGAGGTACTTC. It encodes CASSHMDRRYF.